This T cell receptor beta chain was captured in a study of breast tumors, draining lymph nodes, adjacent tissues. Axillary draining lymph nodes of breast cancer patients supplied the node samples. One entry per CDR3 protein, called by TCRdb with MiXCR from the multiplex PCR reads. The repertoire consists of about 200,000 distinct CDR3 sequences, with 30% to 35% occurring once and the leading ten covering about 3.9%. Germline loops: CDR1 DFQATT, CDR2 SNEGSKA (reference sequence). V lost 4 bases to trimming and J lost 4 bases; unmatched junction nucleotides: 1. The CDR3 is made up of 14 amino acids. In its sample, this clonotype was seen many times.

The specimen was axillary lymph node tissue. The receptor was isolated from a female donor with breast cancer. Some clones in this sample may be carry-over from other donors' samples. V and J are TRBV20-1 and TRBJ2-2; 12 nucleotides agree with TRBD2. CDR3 protein: CSATGLAGTGELFF. The DNA of the CDR3 is TGCAGTGCTACGGGACTAGCGGGCACCGGGGAGCTGTTTTTT.